The rows below give T cell receptor beta chains drawn from one sample of a study of T cell responses to AZD1222 COVID-19 vaccine. Produced via immunoSEQ multiplex PCR; TCRdb's table is partial and in-frame only. The sample contains hundreds of thousands of clones, around 93% of which appear only once. The sequenced sample was peripheral blood, obtained on day 0 of MenACWY control vaccination. These receptors all come from an adult in good health. CDR3s include the opening cysteine and the closing phenylalanine or tryptophan. The D gene is left open where the match is weak. The size of a clone is reported for some rows only, either as once, few or many, or as a class for expanded clones.

TRBV27	TRBD2	NA	TRBJ2-1	TGTGCCAGCACCGACCGACTAGCGGGGGGGGTAAATGAGCAGTTCTTC	CASTDRLAGGVNEQFF
TRBV19	NA	NA	TRBJ1-4	TGTGCCAGTAGTAATCAAGGGTCCCCTAATGAAAAACTGTTTTTT	CASSNQGSPNEKLFF
TRBV18	NA	NA	TRBJ1-2	TGTGCCAGCTCACCGGATCCCCCTTACTATGGCTACACCTTC	CASSPDPPYYGYTF
TRBV5-1	NA	few	TRBJ1-3	TGCGCCAGCAGCGCTAGACAGGCCGACTCTGGAAACACCATATATTTT	CASSARQADSGNTIYF
TRBV4-2	NA	once	TRBJ1-2	TGTGCCAGCAGCCAAGACAGGGGTCGGGGCTATGGCTACACCTTC	CASSQDRGRGYGYTF
TRBV6-6	NA	NA	TRBJ2-3	TGTGCCAGCAGGACCCACCAGTTGGACACAGATACGCAGTATTTT	CASRTHQLDTDTQYF
TRBV18	TRBD2	NA	TRBJ2-1	TGTGCCAGCTCACTGCGGGCCGGGGGGAATGAGCAGTTCTTC	CASSLRAGGNEQFF
TRBV4-2	NA	few	TRBJ1-2	TGTGCCAGCAGCCCCGGGACCTATGGCTACACCTTC	CASSPGTYGYTF
TRBV28	NA	NA	TRBJ1-1	TGTGCCAGCAGGGGTACAGGGTGGGTAGCTGAAGCTTTCTTT	CASRGTGWVAEAFF
TRBV27	NA	NA	TRBJ1-5	TGTGCCAGCAGTTGGGGGCAGGGCCGCAATCAGCCCCAGCATTTT	CASSWGQGRNQPQHF
TRBV6-5	NA	NA	TRBJ1-1	TGTGCCAGCAGTTACTCGGGGGGGACTGAAGCTTTCTTT	CASSYSGGTEAFF
TRBV19	NA	once	TRBJ1-1	TGTGCCAGTCGAGGGGGATTCGGGAGGACGAACACTGAAGCTTTCTTT	CASRGGFGRTNTEAFF
TRBV6-5	TRBD1	NA	TRBJ1-2	TGTGCCAGCACCCGGGACAGCAAGATTGGCTACACCTTC	CASTRDSKIGYTF
TRBV5-1	TRBD2	NA	TRBJ2-1	TGCGCCAGCAGCTTGGCCGAATCGATAGCGGGGGGGCGTGAGCAGTTCTTC	CASSLAESIAGGREQFF
TRBV6-5	NA	NA	TRBJ2-3	TGTGCCAGCAGTCCCGGCAGGGAAAATACGCAGTATTTT	CASSPGRENTQYF
TRBV7-9	NA	NA	TRBJ1-2	TGTGCCAGCAGCCGCGGCGGGGAATCTAACTATGGCTACACCTTC	CASSRGGESNYGYTF
TRBV27	NA	NA	TRBJ1-1	TGTGCCAGCAGTTTATCGGTCATGGGTGAAGCTTTCTTT	CASSLSVMGEAFF
TRBV19	NA	NA	TRBJ1-3	TGTGCCAGTAGTATATCTCGAAACACCATATATTTT	CASSISRNTIYF
TRBV30	NA	NA	TRBJ1-5	TGTGCCTGGAGTGGGCAGGGTCAGCCCCAGCATTTT	CAWSGQGQPQHF
TRBV19	TRBD1	once	TRBJ2-7	TGTGCCAGTAGTCACGATGGACAGGTCCTAAGGGAGCAGTACTTC	CASSHDGQVLREQYF
TRBV6-5	NA	NA	TRBJ2-7	TGTGCCAGCAGTTATAGGCACAGGGCCTACGAGCAGTACTTC	CASSYRHRAYEQYF
TRBV10-1	NA	once	TRBJ1-2	TGCGCCAGCAGTGAGGGGATCCTGGGAGGCTACACCTTC	CASSEGILGGYTF
TRBV27	NA	NA	TRBJ1-4	TGTGCCAGCAGTCCCACGATTTGGGAAAAACTGTTTTTT	CASSPTIWEKLFF